This TCR beta chain was sequenced for a study of shared clonotypes between healthy human individuals. Study background: A donor's plate count was three for CD4 naive and three for CD4 memory; CD8 naive had two and CD8 memory one. The study's findings and limits: Sharing across four donors was highest in naive CD4 (around 5%) and lowest in memory CD8 (0.4%).

Trimming cost V 3 bases and J 5 bases; bases outside gene matches: 6. Germline V gives CDR1 SGHAT, CDR2 FQNNGV. The CDR3 covers 14 residues. Measured with immunoSEQ multiplex PCR; TCRdb has only the in-frame clones, and not every one. The sample yields about 1 million clones, approximately 68% seen once. All donors qualified as healthy HIV-negative adults and had experienced no recent acute infections or vaccinations. About this clone itself: Its matching antigen is unknown.

Material: memory CD4+ T cells sorted from blood. Subset described: CD45RA-negative fraction. The chain uses TRBV11-2 and TRBJ1-2; TRBD1 aligns across 7 bases. The receptor was derived from a man younger than 35 in good health. The CDR3 protein is CASSLTGMRYGYTF. Written as DNA, the CDR3 is TGTGCCAGCAGCTTGACAGGGATGAGATATGGCTACACCTTC. The whole variable domain, filled in from reference TRBV11-2 and TRBJ1-2, reads EAGVAQSPRYKIIEKRQSVAFWCNPISGHATLYWYQQILGQGPKLLIQFQNNGVVDDSQLPKDRFSAERLKGVDSTLKIQPAKLEDSAVYLCASSLTGMRYGYTFGSGTRLTVV.